This T cell receptor (beta chain) was documented in a study of shared clonotypes between healthy human individuals. On the study more broadly: CD4 naive and memory got three plates each, CD8 naive two, CD8 memory one.

For every subset, genomic DNA was evenly distributed across several immunoSEQ plates. TCRdb's copy holds only in-frame clones and misses some; the assay was immunoSEQ multiplex PCR. This table holds about 110,000 clones, 68% found once. V lost 5 bases and J 3 bases, leaving 11 bases between the germline ends. The CDR3 is 13 amino acids. Germline CDR1 reads MNHNS; CDR2 reads SASEGT. This clone was detected once. Its antigen is still unknown. The study's findings and limits: Compared with clonotypes that all four donors shared, non-shared clonotypes had lower generation probabilities. Naive subsets tended to show greater estimated richness than memory subsets.

The origin of this receptor is a woman aged 25 to 39 in good health. Sequences were obtained from memory CD8+ T cells sorted from blood. As to subset: CD45RO+ cells pooled with CCR7-negative TemRA cells. V and J are TRBV6-1 and TRBJ2-7; D is unresolved. CDR3 region: CASSYGEIYEQYF. In DNA, the CDR3 is TGTGCCAGCAGTTATGGGGAAATCTACGAGCAGTACTTC.